This T cell receptor (beta chain) was sequenced during a study of post-analysis software for immune sequencing data. Study details: As for disease course, relapsing-remitting, secondary progressive and progressive-relapsing multiple sclerosis were all included.

Deletions cut 0 bases from V and 4 bases from J, with 12 bases between. CDR1 is SGHVS and CDR2 is FQNEAQ in the germline V gene. The CDR3 spans 15 residues. Study-wide findings and caveats: Those with multiple sclerosis, the patient group, showed significantly lower normalized Chao1 diversity than controls. Higher frequency in patients than in controls was seen for about five TRBV segments, with TRBV5-6, TRBV5-1 and TRBV20-1 among them.

Researchers reported that TCR beta cDNA libraries carried unique molecular identifiers. cDNA molecules numbering about 490,000 came from approximately 0.91 to 9.4 million T cells. From the PCR reads, TCRdb called clonotypes with MiXCR, one entry per CDR3 protein. The table includes approximately 730,000 distinct CDR3 sequences, roughly 29% detected once. Points on this clonotype: Its matching antigen is unknown.

This receptor was identified in a girl aged 5 to 17 with multiple sclerosis. V and J are TRBV7-8 and TRBJ1-1; D gene unclear. Sequences were obtained from blood. The CDR3 nucleotides are TGTGCCAGCAGCTTAGCGCAACCGGGAGCCACTGAAGCTTTCTTT. Encoded protein: CASSLAQPGATEAFF.